This T cell receptor beta chain was observed in a study of regulatory T cells in long-lasting Graves disease. Whole-study context: Disease was considered persistent Graves' disease after over 5 years of antithyroid drugs (with positive TSH receptor antibodies).

The CDR3 is 15 residues long. V lost 1 base and J lost 2; bases outside the gene matches: 2. In germline, CDR1 is LNHDA, CDR2 SQIVND (reference sequence). The time point here: persistent/refractory GD, antithyroid drugs over 5 years with positive TRAb. After RNA was extracted from PBMCs, the TCR library was made from it. EDTA tubes held approximately 10 milliliters of peripheral blood from each patient. The authors built TCR beta libraries using iRepertoire HTBI primers and Arm-PCR of CDR3 regions. TCRdb passed the multiplex PCR reads through MiXCR, listing each CDR3 protein once. The sample lists about 470,000 distinct CDR3 sequences, roughly 21% occurring once.

The TCR comes from a female donor with Graves disease. The V gene is TRBV19, the J gene TRBJ1-1; 9 nucleotides align to TRBD1. Sample: peripheral blood mononuclear cells (PBMCs), taken when the disease was refractory, from a patient treated with antithyroid drugs. The CDR3 DNA reads as TGTGCCAGTAGTATAGGACAGGGGGTTAACACTGAAGCTTTCTTT. Its protein is CASSIGQGVNTEAFF. The full variable domain, in which reference TRBV19 and TRBJ1-1 provide the parts outside the CDR3, is DGGITQSPKYLFRKEGQNVTLSCEQNLNHDAMYWYRQDPGQGLRLIYYSQIVNDFQKGDIAEGYSVSREKKESFPLTVTSAQKNPTAFYLCASSIGQGVNTEAFFGQGTRLTVV.